A single sample gave rise to the 16 T cell receptor beta chains below, sequenced in a study of cytomegalovirus exposure and HLA in healthy donors. A multiplex PCR was run with 60 Vbeta primers and 13 Jbeta primers. The protocol was immunoSEQ multiplex PCR, while the TCRdb copy is restricted to in-frame clones and leaves out a portion. The data show some 150,000 clones, with approximately 80% seen just once and 5.7% held by the top ten. Specimen: PBMCs. The receptors stem from a man between 25 and 39 years old in good health and CMV-seropositive.

The V and J genes are TRBV28 and TRBJ2-5; 9 bases agree with TRBD1. Trimming at V came to 6 bases and at J to 1 base, leaving 3 bases not matched to a gene. The CDR3 has 14 amino acids. Germline V gene data show CDR1 as MDHEN and CDR2 as SYDVKM. This CDR3 reads CASRGDRVQETQYF. The CDR3 DNA reads TGTGCCAGCAGGGGGGACAGGGTCCAAGAGACCCAGTACTTC.

This clone was observed a single time. The J gene is TRBJ1-1, the V gene TRBV2, with 8 bases that match TRBD1. V lost 11 bases and J lost 1; bases outside the gene matches: 9. CDR1 is SNHLY, CDR2 FYNNEI, per germline. The CDR3 length is 14 residues. CDR3 bases: TGTGCCGGGCAGGGGGCTAGAGGGAACACTGAAGCTTTCTTT. This gives the protein CAGQGARGNTEAFF.

The chain combines TRBV7-6 with TRBJ2-6; a possible D gene is TRBD2 (5 bases). The CDR3 contains 18 residues. Germline-derived CDR1 and CDR2 are SGHVS and FNYEAQ. Trimming removed 2 bases at V and 4 bases at J, with 18 bases between. Here the CDR3 DNA reads TGTGCCAGCAGCTTATCGAGCGGCGACTCGGCCGGGGCCAACGTCCTGACTTTC. This translates into CASSLSSGDSAGANVLTF.

This clone was seen more than once but under ten times. The chain couples TRBV4-1 to TRBJ1-5, with TRBD1 matching over 7 bases. Germline trimming cut 5 bases from V and 7 bases from J; bases unmatched to any gene: 17. The CDR3 has 17 amino acids. Germline V gene lookup returns CDR1 MGHRA and CDR2 YSYEKL. The CDR3 coding sequence is TGCGCCAGCAGCTCCCCTATGAGGGGGCCCAGGGAACAGCCCCAGCATTTT. It is translated as CASSSPMRGPREQPQHF.

This clone was seen more than once but under ten times. The rearrangement uses TRBV5-6 and TRBJ2-1, with D maybe TRBD2 (6 bases). In germline, CDR1 is SGHDT, CDR2 YYEEEE. V was clipped by 4 bases and J by 1 base, with 12 bases between them. The CDR3 is made up of 15 amino acids. The CDR3 sequence is CASSLGTGSYNEQFF. DNA for the CDR3: TGTGCCAGCAGCCTGGGGACTGGGTCCTACAATGAGCAGTTCTTC.

The V gene is TRBV6-5, the J gene TRBJ2-7, with 9 bases aligning to TRBD2. The germline CDR1 and CDR2 sequences are MNHEY and SVGAGI. The CDR3 extends over 15 amino acids. After removal of 4 bases from V and 3 bases from J, the junction contained 7 bases not matched to a gene. The DNA of the CDR3 is TGTGCCAGCAGTTCCCCTAGCGGGGAAGTCTACGAGCAGTACTTC. Its protein is CASSSPSGEVYEQYF.

The chain recombines TRBV6-5 with TRBJ2-7, with D possibly being TRBD1 (6 bases). V was trimmed by 5 bases and J by 2 bases, leaving 13 bases between them. The CDR3 is 14 residues long. CDR1 is MNHEY and CDR2 is SVGAGI in the germline V gene. CDR3 in DNA: TGTGCCAGCAGTCAGTGGCAGGGGCCCTACGAGCAGTACTTC. Amino acid sequence: CASSQWQGPYEQYF.

In this sample, this clone turned up once. The chain couples TRBV29-1 to TRBJ1-1; 7 nucleotides agree with TRBD1. Germline V lookup: CDR1 SQVTM, CDR2 ANQGSEA. The CDR3 length is 12 residues. Losses at the gene ends were 6 bases for V and 5 bases for J; bases not matched to a gene: 6. CDR3 protein: CSVDPGGTEAFF. The CDR3 nucleotides are TGCAGCGTGGACCCAGGGGGGACTGAAGCTTTCTTT.

The J gene is TRBJ2-1, the V gene TRBV15; 7 nucleotides line up with TRBD2. This CDR3 is built from 15 residues. The germline V gene encodes CDR1 LNHNV and CDR2 YYDKDF (reference sequence). V lost 0 bases and J lost 4; bases outside the gene matches: 3. The CDR3 loop reads CATSRDSSGYNEQFF. CDR3 sequence (DNA): TGTGCCACCAGCAGAGATTCTAGCGGATACAATGAGCAGTTCTTC.

The chain links TRBV28 to TRBJ1-1, with 8 bases aligning to TRBD1. The CDR3 runs 15 residues. The V and J ends lost 4 bases and 2 bases, in that order; junction bases with no gene match: 6. Germline loops: CDR1 MDHEN, CDR2 SYDVKM. The CDR3 region has the DNA TGTGCCAGCAGTTCTTCCGGGACAGGTAACACTGAAGCTTTCTTT. This codes for CASSSSGTGNTEAFF.

DNA for the CDR3: TGCGCCAGCAGCCAAGATTTTCCCCAAGGGATGCAAAAGACAGTGGCCTACGAGCAGTACTTC. Protein product: CASSQDFPQGMQKTVAYEQYF. The genes are TRBV4-1 and TRBJ2-7, with D perhaps TRBD1 (5 bases). The V end was cut by 0 bases, the J end by 2 bases, with 29 bases between. The V gene's germline CDR1 is MGHRA and CDR2 YSYEKL. CDR3 length: 21 amino acids.

The chain has TRBV19 and TRBJ2-2; D may be TRBD2 (5 bases). Trimming shortened V by 3 bases and J by 4 bases, and 9 bases separated the two germline ends. Germline V gives CDR1 LNHDA, CDR2 SQIVND (reference sequence). The CDR3 covers 14 residues. The CDR3 loop is CASSILATTGELFF. As DNA, the CDR3 is TGTGCCAGTAGTATTCTAGCAACCACCGGGGAGCTGTTTTTT.

The V gene is TRBV5-1, the J gene TRBJ1-1; D gene ambiguous. Germline V lookup: CDR1 SGHRS, CDR2 YFSETQ. With 0 bases removed from V and 1 base from J, the gap between germline ends came to 7 bases. CDR3 size: 14 residues. The CDR3 is CASSLGHSNTEAFF. DNA for the CDR3: TGCGCCAGCAGCTTGGGACACTCGAACACTGAAGCTTTCTTT. Using reference TRBV5-1 and TRBJ1-1 for the parts outside the CDR3, the full variable domain is KAGVTQTPRYLIKTRGQQVTLSCSPISGHRSVSWYQQTPGQGLQFLFEYFSETQRNKGNFPGRFSGRQFSNSRSEMNVSTLELGDSALYLCASSLGHSNTEAFFGQGTRLTVV.

The J gene is TRBJ2-2, the V gene TRBV10-1; 8 nucleotides match TRBD2. Germline-derived CDR1 and CDR2 are WNHNN and SYGVQD (reference sequence). The CDR3 is 18 amino acids. Trimming cost V 11 bases and J 0 bases; bases outside gene matches: 17. The CDR3 protein is CAPGPGMSGGSNTGELFF. In DNA, the CDR3 is TGCGCCCCAGGGCCAGGAATGAGCGGGGGTTCGAACACCGGGGAGCTGTTTTTT.

The rearrangement links TRBV6-5 to TRBJ2-2; 10 nucleotides match TRBD2. Trimming cost V 0 bases and J 6 bases; bases outside gene matches: 4. CDR1 is MNHEY, CDR2 SVGAGI, per germline. The CDR3 spans 16 residues. The CDR3 spells CASSYSSGRASGELFF. The CDR3, as DNA: TGTGCCAGCAGTTACTCGAGCGGGAGGGCCTCCGGGGAGCTGTTTTTT.

The rearrangement links TRBV29-1 to TRBJ2-3; perhaps TRBD1 as D (5 bases). CDR1 is SQVTM and CDR2 is ANQGSEA in the germline V gene. The length of the CDR3 is 11 residues. In DNA, the CDR3 is TGCACCTCAGGGTTTCCAGATACGCAGTATTTT. Its translation is CTSGFPDTQYF.